This T cell receptor beta chain was obtained from a study of cytomegalovirus exposure and HLA in healthy donors. 60 Vbeta and 13 Jbeta primers were used in PCR. Sequencing was performed with immunoSEQ multiplex PCR; in TCRdb, only in-frame clones are kept and a portion is missing. The sample includes 80,000 to 95,000 clones, 84% of them seen just once. Deletions cut 3 bases from V and 4 bases from J, with 13 bases between. The CDR3 contains 14 residues. The germline V gene has CDR1 SQVTM and CDR2 ANQGSEA. Specimen: PBMCs. The chain combines TRBV29-1 with TRBJ1-3; no clear D. The source of this sequence is a woman in her late teens or twenties in good health and CMV-seropositive. CDR3 amino acids: CSVDDGGLGNTIYF. CDR3 bases: TGCAGCGTTGACGACGGAGGTTTGGGAAACACCATATATTTT.